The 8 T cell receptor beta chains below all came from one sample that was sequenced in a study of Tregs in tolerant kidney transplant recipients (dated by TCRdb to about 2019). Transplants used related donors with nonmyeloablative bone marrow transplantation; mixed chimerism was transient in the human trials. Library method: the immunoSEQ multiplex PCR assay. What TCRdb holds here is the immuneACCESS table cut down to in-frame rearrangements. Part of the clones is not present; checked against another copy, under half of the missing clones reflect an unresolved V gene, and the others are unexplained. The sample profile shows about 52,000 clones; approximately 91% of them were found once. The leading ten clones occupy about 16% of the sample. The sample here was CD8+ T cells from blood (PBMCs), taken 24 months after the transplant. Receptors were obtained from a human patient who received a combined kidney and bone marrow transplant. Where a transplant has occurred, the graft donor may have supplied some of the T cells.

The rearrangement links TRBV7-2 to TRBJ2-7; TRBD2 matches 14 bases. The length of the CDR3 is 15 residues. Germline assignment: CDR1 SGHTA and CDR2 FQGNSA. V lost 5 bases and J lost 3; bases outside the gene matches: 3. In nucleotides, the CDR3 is TGTGCCAGCAGCGCTGGGACTAGCGGGGGCTACGAGCAGTACTTC. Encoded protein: CASSAGTSGGYEQYF.

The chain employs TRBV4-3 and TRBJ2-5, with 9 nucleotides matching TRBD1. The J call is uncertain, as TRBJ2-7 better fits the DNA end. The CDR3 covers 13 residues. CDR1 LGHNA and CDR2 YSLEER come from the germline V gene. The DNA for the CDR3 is TGCGCCAGCAGCCAAACAGGGGGCGACGAGCAGTACTTC. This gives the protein CASSQTGGDEQYF.

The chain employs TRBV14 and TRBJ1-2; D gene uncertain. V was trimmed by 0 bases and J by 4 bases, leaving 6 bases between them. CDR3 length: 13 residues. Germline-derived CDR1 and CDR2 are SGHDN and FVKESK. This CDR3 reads CASSQDLGYGYTF. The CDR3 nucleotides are TGTGCCAGCAGCCAAGACCTCGGCTATGGCTACACCTTC.

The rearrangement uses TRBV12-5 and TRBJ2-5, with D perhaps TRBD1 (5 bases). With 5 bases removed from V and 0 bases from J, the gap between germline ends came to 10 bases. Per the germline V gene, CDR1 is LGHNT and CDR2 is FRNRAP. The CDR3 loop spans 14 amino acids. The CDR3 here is CASGPGPYQETQYF. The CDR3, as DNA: TGTGCTAGTGGTCCAGGGCCGTACCAAGAGACCCAGTACTTC. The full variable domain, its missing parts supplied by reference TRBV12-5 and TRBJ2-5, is DARVTQTPRHKVTEMGQEVTMRCQPILGHNTVFWYRQTMMQGLELLAYFRNRAPLDDSGMPKDRFSAEMPDATLATLKIQPSEPRDSAVYFCASGPGPYQETQYFGPGTRLLVL.

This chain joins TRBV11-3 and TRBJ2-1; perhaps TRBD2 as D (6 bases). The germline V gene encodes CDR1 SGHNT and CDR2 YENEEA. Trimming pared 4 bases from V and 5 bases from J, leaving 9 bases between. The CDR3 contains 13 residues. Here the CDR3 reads CASSSLANNEQFF. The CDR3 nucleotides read TGTGCCAGCAGCTCGCTAGCGAACAATGAGCAGTTCTTC.

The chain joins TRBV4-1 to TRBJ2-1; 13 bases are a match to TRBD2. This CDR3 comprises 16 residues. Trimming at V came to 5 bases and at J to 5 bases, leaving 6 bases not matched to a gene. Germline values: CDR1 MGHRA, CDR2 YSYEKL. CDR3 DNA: TGCGCCAGCAGCTACGCGACTAGCGGGGGGCACAATGAGCAGTTCTTC. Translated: CASSYATSGGHNEQFF.

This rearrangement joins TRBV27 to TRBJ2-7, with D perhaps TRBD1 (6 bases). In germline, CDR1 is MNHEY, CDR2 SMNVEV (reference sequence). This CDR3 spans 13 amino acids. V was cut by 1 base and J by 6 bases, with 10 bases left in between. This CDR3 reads CASSLYQGSEQYF. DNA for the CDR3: TGTGCCAGCAGTTTATATCAGGGGTCCGAGCAGTACTTC.

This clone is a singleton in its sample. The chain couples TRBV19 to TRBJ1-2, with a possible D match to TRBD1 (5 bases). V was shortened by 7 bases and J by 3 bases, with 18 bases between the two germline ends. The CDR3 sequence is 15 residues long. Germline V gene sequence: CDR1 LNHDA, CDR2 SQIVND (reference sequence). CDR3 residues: CASTLMAGQDYGYTF. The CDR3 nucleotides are TGTGCCAGTACCCTAATGGCAGGGCAAGACTATGGCTACACCTTC.